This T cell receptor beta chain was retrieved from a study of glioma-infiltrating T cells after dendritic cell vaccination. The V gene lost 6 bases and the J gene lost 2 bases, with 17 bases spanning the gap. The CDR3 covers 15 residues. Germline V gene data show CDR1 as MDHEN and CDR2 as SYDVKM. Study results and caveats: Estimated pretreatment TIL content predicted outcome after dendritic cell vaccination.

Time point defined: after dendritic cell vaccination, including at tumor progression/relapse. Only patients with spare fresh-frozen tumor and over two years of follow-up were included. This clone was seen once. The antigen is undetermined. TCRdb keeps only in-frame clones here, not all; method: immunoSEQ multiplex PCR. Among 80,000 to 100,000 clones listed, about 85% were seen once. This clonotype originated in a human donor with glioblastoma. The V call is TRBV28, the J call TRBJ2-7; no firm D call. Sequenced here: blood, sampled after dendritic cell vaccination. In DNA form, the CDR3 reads TGTGCCAGCAGCAATAGCCAAATCGGTACCTACGAGCAGTACTTC. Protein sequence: CASSNSQIGTYEQYF.